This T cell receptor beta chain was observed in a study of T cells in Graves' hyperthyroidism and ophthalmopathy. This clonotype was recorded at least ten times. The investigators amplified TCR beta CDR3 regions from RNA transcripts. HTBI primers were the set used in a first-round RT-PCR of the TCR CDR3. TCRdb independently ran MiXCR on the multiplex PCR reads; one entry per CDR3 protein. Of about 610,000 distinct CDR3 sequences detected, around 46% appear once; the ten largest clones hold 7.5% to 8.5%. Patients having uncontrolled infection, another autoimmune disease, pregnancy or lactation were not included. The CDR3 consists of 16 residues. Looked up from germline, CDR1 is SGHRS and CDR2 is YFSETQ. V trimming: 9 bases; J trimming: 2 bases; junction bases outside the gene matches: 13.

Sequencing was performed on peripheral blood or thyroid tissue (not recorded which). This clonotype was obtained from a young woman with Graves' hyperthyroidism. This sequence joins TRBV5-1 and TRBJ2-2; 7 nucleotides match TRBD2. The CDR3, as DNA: TGCGCCACCTCAAAGTCGACGGGAGGAAACACCGGGGAGCTGTTTTTT. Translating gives CATSKSTGGNTGELFF.